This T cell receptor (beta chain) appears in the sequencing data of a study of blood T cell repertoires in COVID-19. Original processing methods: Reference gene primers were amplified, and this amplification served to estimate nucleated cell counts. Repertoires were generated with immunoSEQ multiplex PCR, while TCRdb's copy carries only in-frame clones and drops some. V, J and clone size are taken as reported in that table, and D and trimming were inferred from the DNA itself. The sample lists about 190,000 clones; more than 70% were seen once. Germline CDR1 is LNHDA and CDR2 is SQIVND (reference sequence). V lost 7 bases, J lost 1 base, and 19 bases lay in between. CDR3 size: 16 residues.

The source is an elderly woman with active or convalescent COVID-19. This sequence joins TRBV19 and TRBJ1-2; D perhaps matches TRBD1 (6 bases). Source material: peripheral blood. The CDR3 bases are TGTGCCAGTAAACGGGAACAGGGTAACCTTAACTATGGCTACACCTTC. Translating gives CASKREQGNLNYGYTF. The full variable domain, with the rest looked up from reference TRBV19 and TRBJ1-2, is DGGITQSPKYLFRKEGQNVTLSCEQNLNHDAMYWYRQDPGQGLRLIYYSQIVNDFQKGDIAEGYSVSREKKESFPLTVTSAQKNPTAFYLCASKREQGNLNYGYTFGSGTRLTVV.